These 20 T cell receptor beta chains came from one sample sequenced in a study of blood T cell repertoires in COVID-19. Repertoires were generated with immunoSEQ multiplex PCR, while TCRdb's copy carries only in-frame clones and drops some. Here the sample spans roughly 220,000 clones, roughly 89% being singletons. Sequenced: peripheral blood. These receptors came from a man aged 25-45 years who had recovered from COVID-19.

The genes are TRBV10-2 and TRBJ2-7, with D possibly being TRBD1 (6 bases). CDR3 size: 14 residues. Germline CDR1 reads WSHSY; CDR2 reads SAAADI. Trimming left V 10 bases short and J 7 bases short, with 23 bases between. The DNA of the CDR3 is TGCGCCATCCTCCCTAGGCAGGGGCCGGGAGAGCAGTACTTC. This translates into CAILPRQGPGEQYF.

The genes are TRBV18 and TRBJ2-2; 11 positions agree with TRBD2. The length of the CDR3 is 17 residues. V shed 0 bases, J shed 5 bases, and the junction held 5 bases outside the gene matches. Germline CDR1 reads KGHSH; CDR2 reads LQKENI. CDR3 region: CASSPPGLAVDTGELFF. The CDR3 coding sequence is TGTGCCAGCTCACCACCGGGACTAGCGGTTGATACCGGGGAGCTGTTTTTT.

This clone came up a few times. The chain recombines TRBV30 with TRBJ2-7, with 9 bases fitting TRBD1. This CDR3 contains 13 residues. V lost 6 bases and J lost 2; bases outside the gene matches: 5. Germline CDR1 GTSNPN, CDR2 SVGIG (reference sequence). The CDR3 DNA follows: TGTGCCTGTAGGGGACAGGGTACCTACGAGCAGTACTTC. Translation gives CACRGQGTYEQYF.

J is TRBJ2-2 and V is TRBV19; D gene uncertain. This CDR3 has 12 residues. In germline, CDR1 is LNHDA, CDR2 SQIVND (reference sequence). Between the trimmed V and J ends, which lost 7 bases and 6 bases, there was a span of 9 bases. CDR3 sequence reads: CASKSWPGELFF. For the CDR3, the DNA is TGTGCCAGTAAGTCTTGGCCCGGGGAGCTGTTTTTT.

This clone came up once. The chain recombines TRBV25-1 with TRBJ1-1; 9 nucleotides match TRBD1. This CDR3 contains 13 residues. The germline CDR1 and CDR2 sequences are MGHDK and SYGVNS. The V gene end was trimmed by 10 bases and the J gene end by 6 bases; junction bases not matched to a gene: 9. The chain's CDR3 is CATQTGGSAEAFF. The CDR3 region has the DNA TGTGCCACCCAGACAGGGGGAAGCGCTGAAGCTTTCTTT. The full variable domain, in which reference TRBV25-1 and TRBJ1-1 provide the parts outside the CDR3, is EADIYQTPRYLVIGTGKKITLECSQTMGHDKMYWYQQDPGMELHLIHYSYGVNSTEKGDLSSESTVSRIRTEHFPLTLESARPSHTSQYLCATQTGGSAEAFFGQGTRLTVV.

J is TRBJ1-5 and V is TRBV19, with 7 bases fitting TRBD1. The length of the CDR3 is 16 residues. Germline CDR1 is LNHDA and CDR2 is SQIVND (reference sequence). J was trimmed by 5 bases and V by 4 bases; bases with no gene match: 11. The CDR3 coding sequence is TGTGCCAGTAGTAGCTTCCTTCAAGGGGGCCATCAGCCCCAGCATTTT. As protein: CASSSFLQGGHQPQHF.

V gene TRBV29-1 combines with J gene TRBJ1-3; D remains unclear. The ends were cut back, 6 bases at V and 3 bases at J, with 12 bases in the middle. Germline lookup yields CDR1 SQVTM and CDR2 ANQGSEA. The CDR3 has 13 residues. CDR3 DNA sequence: TGCAGCGTCGGAGAAGGTGGTGGAAACACCATATATTTT. Amino acids: CSVGEGGGNTIYF.

The V and J genes are TRBV30 and TRBJ2-2; TRBD1 matches 8 bases. This CDR3 contains 16 residues. V gave up 3 bases and J gave up 6 bases; unmatched junction bases: 12. Germline V CDR1 and CDR2: GTSNPN, SVGIG (reference sequence). The CDR3 loop reads CAWSAPRTGRSGELFF. The CDR3 nucleotides read TGTGCCTGGAGCGCACCTAGGACAGGGCGATCCGGGGAGCTGTTTTTT.

The V and J genes are TRBV7-2 and TRBJ2-3; 11 nucleotides align to TRBD1. V trimming: 5 bases; J trimming: 3 bases; junction bases outside the gene matches: 4. This CDR3 comprises 15 residues. In germline, CDR1 is SGHTA, CDR2 FQGNSA. Here the CDR3 reads CASSKGQGETDTQYF. The CDR3 DNA is TGTGCCAGCAGCAAGGGACAGGGGGAGACAGATACGCAGTATTTT.

The chain has TRBV11-2 and TRBJ2-3, with a tentative D call TRBD1 (6 bases). Germline CDR1 SGHAT, CDR2 FQNNGV. The V end lost 4 bases, the J end lost 2 bases, and 16 bases lay between the germline ends. CDR3 length: 16 residues. The CDR3 nucleotides are TGTGCCAGCAGCTCGACCGGGACACTTGTCACAGATACGCAGTATTTT. Its translation: CASSSTGTLVTDTQYF.

Only one count was recorded for this clone. The V and J genes are TRBV2 and TRBJ2-7, with D possibly being TRBD1 (5 bases). Germline CDR1 and CDR2: SNHLY and FYNNEI. This CDR3 region has 14 residues. The V and J ends lost 7 bases and 2 bases respectively, with 15 bases between them. Here the CDR3 DNA reads TGTGCCAGCATAATCTGGGGCCCAACCTACGAGCAGTACTTC. It is translated as CASIIWGPTYEQYF.

This clone was detected only once. The V and J genes are TRBV18 and TRBJ1-4; D gene uncertain. The CDR3 is 16 residues long. Germline V gives CDR1 KGHSH, CDR2 LQKENI. Deletions cut 4 bases from V and 0 bases from J, with 12 bases between. The CDR3 DNA follows: TGTGCCAGCTCACGGGCAGGCCTCCCAACTAATGAAAAACTGTTTTTT. This gives the protein CASSRAGLPTNEKLFF.

The chain carries TRBV19 and TRBJ1-5; the match to TRBD1 covers 7 bases. The CDR3 length is 14 residues. The V and J ends lost 5 bases and 5 bases, in that order; junction bases with no gene match: 6. The V gene's germline CDR1 is LNHDA and CDR2 SQIVND (reference sequence). The CDR3 DNA reads as TGTGCCAGTAGTCTCCGACAGGGCGATCAGCCCCAGCATTTT. It is translated as CASSLRQGDQPQHF.

The chain combines TRBV5-1 with TRBJ1-2; the match to TRBD1 covers 12 bases. The CDR3 is 19 amino acids. V was clipped by 4 bases and J by 5 bases; unmatched bases: 18. Germline loops: CDR1 SGHRS, CDR2 YFSETQ. CDR3 in DNA: TGCGCCAGCAGCCCCGGAGTTCCGGGACAGGGGGCGTTATGGTATGGCTACACCTTC. It is translated as CASSPGVPGQGALWYGYTF.

V and J are TRBV24-1 and TRBJ1-2; 7 bases fit TRBD1. This CDR3 is 14 amino acids long. Looked up from germline, CDR1 is KGHDR and CDR2 is SFDVKD. Trimming removed 7 bases from V and 3 bases from J; junction bases left unmatched: 7. The CDR3 protein is CATRGGQADYGYTF. The CDR3 nucleotides read TGTGCCACCAGGGGCGGACAGGCCGACTATGGCTACACCTTC.

V gene TRBV27 combines with J gene TRBJ1-4, with TRBD1 as a possible D gene (5 bases). With 5 bases removed from V and 4 bases from J, the gap between germline ends came to 17 bases. This CDR3 region has 16 residues. Germline CDR1 is MNHEY and CDR2 is SMNVEV (reference sequence). The CDR3 loop reads CASSHRPTAINEKLFF. As DNA, the CDR3 is TGTGCCAGCAGTCATAGACCGACAGCGATTAATGAAAAACTGTTTTTT.

V and J are TRBV6-1 and TRBJ1-2; D not certain. Per germline, CDR1 MNHNS and CDR2 SASEGT. This CDR3 spans 13 amino acids. V shed 0 bases and J shed 7 bases, with 9 bases lying between them. CDR3 coding DNA: TGTGCCAGCAGTGAAGCGCCAGGTAGTGGCTACACCTTC. Amino acid sequence: CASSEAPGSGYTF.

This clone was detected once. The rearrangement uses TRBV5-1 and TRBJ1-6; D is unclear. Trimming removed 6 bases at V and 5 bases at J, with 9 bases between. CDR1 and CDR2 from the germline V gene are SGHRS and YFSETQ. The CDR3 runs to 13 residues. Here the CDR3 reads CASNGSHNSPLHF. CDR3 DNA: TGCGCCAGCAATGGCAGTCATAATTCACCCCTCCACTTT.

V gene TRBV18 combines with J gene TRBJ1-5; 9 bases match TRBD1. Trimming cost V 6 bases and J 7 bases; bases outside gene matches: 7. Germline V CDR1 and CDR2: KGHSH, LQKENI. CDR3 length: 14 residues. CDR3 loop: CASSWTGVEQPQHF. CDR3 sequence (DNA): TGTGCCAGCTCGTGGACAGGGGTGGAGCAGCCCCAGCATTTT.

The J gene is TRBJ2-2, the V gene TRBV5-6, with D tentatively TRBD1 (5 bases). CDR3 length: 12 amino acids. Trimming cost V 4 bases and J 4 bases, with 5 bases left between them. CDR1 is SGHDT, CDR2 YYEEEE, per germline. DNA for the CDR3: TGTGCCAGCAGCCAGGGCACCGGGGAGCTGTTTTTT. As protein: CASSQGTGELFF. The full variable domain, its missing parts supplied by reference TRBV5-6 and TRBJ2-2, is DAGVTQSPTHLIKTRGQQVTLRCSPKSGHDTVSWYQQALGQGPQFIFQYYEEEERQRGNFPDRFSGHQFPNYSSELNVNALLLGDSALYLCASSQGTGELFFGEGSRLTVL.